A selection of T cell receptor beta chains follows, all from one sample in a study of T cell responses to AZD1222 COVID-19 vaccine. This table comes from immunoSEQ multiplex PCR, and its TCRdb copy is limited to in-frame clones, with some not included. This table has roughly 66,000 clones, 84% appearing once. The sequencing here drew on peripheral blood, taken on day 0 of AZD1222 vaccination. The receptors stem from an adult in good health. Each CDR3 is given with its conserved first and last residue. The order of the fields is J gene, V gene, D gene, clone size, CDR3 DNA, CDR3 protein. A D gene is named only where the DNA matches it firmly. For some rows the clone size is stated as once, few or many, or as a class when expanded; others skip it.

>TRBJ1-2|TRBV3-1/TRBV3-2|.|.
TGTGCCAGCAGCCAAGATTCGGCGGCAGGGAGGTTTGGTGGCTACACCTTC
CASSQDSAAGRFGGYTF
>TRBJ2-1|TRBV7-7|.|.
TGTGCCAGCAGCACCGGGACTCACAATGAGCAGTTCTTC
CASSTGTHNEQFF
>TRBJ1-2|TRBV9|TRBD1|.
TGTGCCAGCAGCGTAGGTGCACAGGGGAGGGATGGCTACACCTTC
CASSVGAQGRDGYTF
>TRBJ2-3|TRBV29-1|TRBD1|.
TGCAGCGTTTACCCCCGTCCCGGGACAGGGGGCGGAGATACGCAGTATTTT
CSVYPRPGTGGGDTQYF
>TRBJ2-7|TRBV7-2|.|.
TGTGCCAGCAGCCTCTCGGTCCGGGAGTTTTCCTACGAGCAGTACTTC
CASSLSVREFSYEQYF
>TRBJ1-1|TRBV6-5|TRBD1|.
TGTGCCAGCAGCCCGGAACAGGGGAGGACTGAAGCTTTCTTT
CASSPEQGRTEAFF
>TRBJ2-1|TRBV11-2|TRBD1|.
TGTGCCAGCAGCTTAGGGACAGGGGCATACAATGAGCAGTTCTTC
CASSLGTGAYNEQFF
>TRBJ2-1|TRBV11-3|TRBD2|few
TGTGCCAGCAGCTTAGGACTAGCGGGGGGACGAGATGAGCAGTTCTTC
CASSLGLAGGRDEQFF
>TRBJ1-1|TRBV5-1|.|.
TGCGCCAGCAGCTTGCTAACAGCTGGGGACACTGAAGCTTTCTTT
CASSLLTAGDTEAFF
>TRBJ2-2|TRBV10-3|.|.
TGTGCCATCAGTGGGAGAGGGAAGGCCGGGGAGCTGTTTTTT
CAISGRGKAGELFF
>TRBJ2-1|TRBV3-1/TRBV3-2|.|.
TGTGCCAGCAGCCAAGATAGGGGCGGACTGGGGGCGCATGAGCAGTTCTTC
CASSQDRGGLGAHEQFF
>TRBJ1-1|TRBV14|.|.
TGTGCCAGCAGCCAAGATGGGGGGACCATGAACACTGAAGCTTTCTTT
CASSQDGGTMNTEAFF
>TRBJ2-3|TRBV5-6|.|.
TGTGCCAGCAGCGTCCTTTCAGATACGCAGTATTTT
CASSVLSDTQYF
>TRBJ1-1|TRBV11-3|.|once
TGTGCCAGCAGCTTACATCCTTCGGATACTGAAGCTTTCTTT
CASSLHPSDTEAFF
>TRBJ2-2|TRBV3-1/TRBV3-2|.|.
TGTGCCAGCAGCCTTAGTGCGACGAACACCGGGGAGCTGTTTTTT
CASSLSATNTGELFF
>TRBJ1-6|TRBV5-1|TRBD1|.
TGCGCCAGCAGCGTGACAGGGGCAAATAATTCACCCCTCCACTTT
CASSVTGANNSPLHF
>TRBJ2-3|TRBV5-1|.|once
TGCGCCAGCAGCCCCTGGGGGGGGCCCACAGATACGCAGTATTTT
CASSPWGGPTDTQYF
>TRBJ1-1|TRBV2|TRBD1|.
TGTGCCAGCAGTGATGAACAGGGGGTTAGGGCTTTCTTT
CASSDEQGVRAFF
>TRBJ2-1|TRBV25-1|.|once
TGTGCCAGCAGTGAAACCCAAGTGGTCTACAATGAGCAGTTCTTC
CASSETQVVYNEQFF
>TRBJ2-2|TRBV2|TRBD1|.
TGTGCCAGCAGACTGACAGGGGTGAACACCGGGGAGCTGTTTTTT
CASRLTGVNTGELFF
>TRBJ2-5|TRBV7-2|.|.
TGTGCCAGCAGCTTAGTTGCAGAGACCCAGTACTTC
CASSLVAETQYF
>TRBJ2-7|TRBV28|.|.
TGTGCCAGCAGTTTTAACAGGGTGGGCGAGCAGTACTTC
CASSFNRVGEQYF
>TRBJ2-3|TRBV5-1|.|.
TGCGCCAGCGCAGCGATTAGGGGCACAGATACGCAGTATTTT
CASAAIRGTDTQYF
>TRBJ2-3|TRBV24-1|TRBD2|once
TGTGCCACCAGTGACTTAGCGGGGGGCGCAGATACGCAGTATTTT
CATSDLAGGADTQYF
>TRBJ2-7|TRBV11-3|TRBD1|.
TGTGCCAGCAGCCCGGGGACAGGGGGCGACTACGAGCAGTACTTC
CASSPGTGGDYEQYF
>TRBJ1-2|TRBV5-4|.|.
TGTGCCAGCAGCTTCGAGGGTTCTAAAGCTTACTATGGCTACACCTTC
CASSFEGSKAYYGYTF
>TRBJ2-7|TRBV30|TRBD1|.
TGTGCCTGGAGTCCCGGGACAGGGCTTCACGAGCAGTACTTC
CAWSPGTGLHEQYF
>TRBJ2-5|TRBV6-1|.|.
TGTGCCAGCAGTGAAGTGACACGTAAAGAGACCCAGTACTTC
CASSEVTRKETQYF
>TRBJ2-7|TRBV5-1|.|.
TGCGCCAGCGCAACCGGAGGGGCGGGGGAGCAGTACTTC
CASATGGAGEQYF
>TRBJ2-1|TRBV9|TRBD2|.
TGTGCCAGCAGCGCTTGGACTAGCGTCAATGAGCAGTTCTTC
CASSAWTSVNEQFF
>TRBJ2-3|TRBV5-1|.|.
TGCGCCAGCAGCTTGGAAGGGGCCCGCACAGATACGCAGTATTTT
CASSLEGARTDTQYF
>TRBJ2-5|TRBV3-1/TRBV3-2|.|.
TGTGCCAGCAGCCACGGAGGAGAGACCCAGTACTTC
CASSHGGETQYF
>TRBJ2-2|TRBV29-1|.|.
TGCAGCGTTGAGAAGGGTGCCGGGGAGCTGTTTTTT
CSVEKGAGELFF
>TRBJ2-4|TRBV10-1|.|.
TGCGCCAGCAGTGAGTCGGGAGACAGGTCGATTCAGTACTTC
CASSESGDRSIQYF
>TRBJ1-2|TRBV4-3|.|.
TGCGCCAGCAGCCGGGCGTGGCTTTATGGCTACACCTTC
CASSRAWLYGYTF
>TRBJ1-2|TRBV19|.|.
TGTGCCAGTAGTATAGATCAGCCGCCGGGAACATATGGCTACACCTTC
CASSIDQPPGTYGYTF
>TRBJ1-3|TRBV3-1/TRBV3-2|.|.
TGTGCCAGCAGCCAAGATAACAGGGCTGGAAACACCATATATTTT
CASSQDNRAGNTIYF
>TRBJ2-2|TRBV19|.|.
TGTGCCAGTACCCCGACAGGATTGAGCGGGGAGCTGTTTTTT
CASTPTGLSGELFF
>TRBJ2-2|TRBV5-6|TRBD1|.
TGTGCCAGCAGCTCCGCGACAGGGCCGGCCGGGGAGCTGTTTTTT
CASSSATGPAGELFF
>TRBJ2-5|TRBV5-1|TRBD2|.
TGCGCCAGCAGCTTCGGACTAGCGGGCCTCCAAGAGACCCAGTACTTC
CASSFGLAGLQETQYF
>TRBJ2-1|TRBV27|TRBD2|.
TGTGCCAGCAGTTTATTACGCGGGGGGGCCGGCTCCTACAATGAGCAGTTCTTC
CASSLLRGGAGSYNEQFF
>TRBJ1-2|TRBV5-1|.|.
TGCGCCAGCAGTTCGACAGATGGCTATGGCTACACCTTC
CASSSTDGYGYTF